This T cell receptor beta chain was recorded in a study of siplizumab effects on memory and regulatory T cells. Per germline, CDR1 GTSNPN and CDR2 SVGIG (reference sequence). The CDR3 has 14 residues. V was shortened by 1 base and J by 3 bases, with 13 bases between the two germline ends. Study-wide results and caveats: Naive or memory phenotype assignment was not possible for roughly 75-95% of proliferating CD4+ or CD8+ clones. Alloreactive sequences traceable to unstimulated CD4+ memory cells declined significantly under siplizumab.

Assay: immunoSEQ multiplex PCR; the TCRdb copy retains only in-frame clones and omits some. This sample has roughly 100,000 clones, with 90% to 95% found just once. Notes on this clone: The antigen is not known.

Sample: CD4+ T cells sorted from blood. This receptor was taken from a human donor in good health. This chain connects TRBV30 to TRBJ2-7; TRBD1 might be the D (6 bases). Here the CDR3 reads CAWSDSTGGYEQYF. The CDR3 DNA sequence: TGTGCCTGGAGTGATTCGACAGGCGGCTACGAGCAGTACTTC. Together with reference TRBV30 and TRBJ2-7, the CDR3 gives the full variable domain: SQTIHQWPATLVQPVGSPLSLECTVEGTSNPNLYWYRQAAGRGLQLLFYSVGIGQISSEVPQNLSASRPQDRQFILSSKKLLLSDSGFYLCAWSDSTGGYEQYFGPGTRLTVT.